The source of this T cell receptor (beta chain) is a study of blood T cell repertoires in COVID-19. Study details: Some COVID-19 samples were acute and others convalescent; all came from the United States, Italy and Spain. PBMCs, B-cell-depleted T cells, or T cells were the source of the cDNA or gDNA that made up the material.

J gave up 5 bases and V 2 bases, and 10 bases lay outside the gene matches. From germline, CDR1 is MGHRA and CDR2 YSYEKL. This CDR3 comprises 16 residues. Per the authors' pipeline: Estimation of nucleated cell counts was performed using reference gene primer amplification. Measured with immunoSEQ multiplex PCR; TCRdb has only the in-frame clones, and not every one. That table furnishes V, J and clone size, whereas the DNA furnished D and trimming. This sample has more than 150,000 clones, with under 85% found just once. Sample: peripheral blood. The clonotype was recovered from a human donor in a cohort sampled during active COVID-19. The chain is built from TRBV4-1 and TRBJ1-1; 8 bases fit TRBD1. Here the CDR3 DNA reads TGCGCCAGCAGCCAACCCCCAGGGGGCGCGGGTACTGAAGCTTTCTTT. Translation gives CASSQPPGGAGTEAFF.